This passage covers 29 T cell receptor beta chains from one sample sequenced in a study of T-cell memory formation after mild COVID-19. Each CDR3 protein is one row after TCRdb ran MiXCR on the 5' RACE reads. Among about 340,000 distinct CDR3 sequences listed, 15% were seen once. Sequencing used PBMCs or a T cell subset sorted from them (not recorded which). The receptors stem from a man younger than 35 who had mild COVID-19 (a few samples of this study predate the infection). Cell type and time point are not known.

This clonotype was found a few times. V and J are TRBV4-3 and TRBJ2-2, with TRBD1 as a possible D gene (6 bases). The germline V gene has CDR1 LGHNA and CDR2 YSLEER. CDR3 length: 18 residues. V was pared by 2 bases and J by 2 bases, with 18 bases between. The CDR3 DNA follows: TGCGCCAGCAGCCAAAATTGGGTGAGACAGGATAACACCGGGGAGCTGTTTTTT. Its protein is CASSQNWVRQDNTGELFF.

The gene calls are TRBV4-1 and TRBJ1-1, with D unclear. Trimming stripped 2 bases from V and 1 base from J, with 8 bases between. The CDR3 consists of 14 residues. The germline CDR1 and CDR2 sequences are MGHRA and YSYEKL. CDR3 residues: CASSQWHRNTEAFF. DNA for the CDR3: TGCGCCAGCAGCCAATGGCACCGGAACACTGAAGCTTTCTTT.

This clonotype was detected many times. The chain links TRBV7-2 to TRBJ2-5, with D perhaps TRBD1 or TRBD2 (6 bases each). Trimming removed 5 bases from V and 5 bases from J, with 15 bases in between. Germline V gives CDR1 SGHTA, CDR2 FQGNSA. CDR3 length equals 14 residues. The CDR3 reads CASSGGPTGETQYF. In DNA form, the CDR3 reads TGTGCCAGCAGCGGGGGGCCCACGGGGGAGACCCAGTACTTC.

This clonotype appeared a few times. The V call is TRBV14, the J call TRBJ1-4; D unresolved. CDR3 size: 15 residues. The ends were cut back, 0 bases at V and 5 bases at J, with 10 bases in the middle. The germline CDR1 and CDR2 sequences are SGHDN and FVKESK. The CDR3 reads CASSQDLGSNEKLFF. CDR3 DNA: TGTGCCAGCAGCCAAGATCTGGGTAGCAATGAAAAACTGTTTTTT. The variable domain in full, with the rest retrieved from reference TRBV14 and TRBJ1-4, is EAGVTQFPSHSVIEKGQTVTLRCDPISGHDNLYWYRRVMGKEIKFLLHFVKESKQDESGMPNNRFLAERTGGTYSTLKVQPAELEDSGVYFCASSQDLGSNEKLFFGSGTQLSVL.

V and J are TRBV29-1 and TRBJ1-1; maybe TRBD1 (5 bases). CDR1 and CDR2 from the germline V gene are SQVTM and ANQGSEA. V was shortened by 7 bases and J by 7 bases, with 16 bases between the two germline ends. This CDR3 region has 12 residues. CDR3 DNA sequence: TGCAGCGCCGATCGGGGGACCTTTGAAGCTTTCTTT. Translated, it gives CSADRGTFEAFF.

The gene calls are TRBV20-1 and TRBJ1-1, with 8 bases matching TRBD1. CDR1 is DFQATT, CDR2 SNEGSKA, per germline (reference sequence). The V segment lost 6 bases and the J segment 4 bases; nucleotides outside the gene matches: 16. This CDR3 has 16 residues. The chain's CDR3 is CSAPGGQALLLTEAFF. The CDR3 DNA follows: TGCAGTGCCCCCGGGGGACAGGCTTTGCTGCTCACTGAAGCTTTCTTT.

Only a few counts were recorded for this clonotype. The chain employs TRBV15 and TRBJ1-1; 10 bases line up with TRBD1. CDR3 length: 15 amino acids. The V and J ends lost 9 bases and 3 bases, in that order; junction bases with no gene match: 10. Germline CDR1 is LNHNV and CDR2 is YYDKDF (reference sequence). The CDR3 here is CATTTGGSSHTEAFF. As DNA, the CDR3 is TGTGCCACTACGACAGGGGGCAGTTCTCACACTGAAGCTTTCTTT. Based on the CDR3 plus reference TRBV15 and TRBJ1-1, the full variable domain is DAMVIQNPRYQVTQFGKPVTLSCSQTLNHNVMYWYQQKSSQAPKLLFHYYDKDFNNEADTPDNFQSRRPNTSFCFLDIRSPGLGDTAMYLCATTTGGSSHTEAFFGQGTRLTVV.

This clonotype was seen a handful of times. The chain couples TRBV20-1 to TRBJ2-1; TRBD1 agrees at 9 bases. Germline V gene data show CDR1 as DFQATT and CDR2 as SNEGSKA (reference sequence). The length of the CDR3 is 15 residues. V lost 0 bases to trimming and J lost 10 bases; unmatched junction nucleotides: 10. CDR3 in amino acids: CSARDQYRGRYEQFF. In nucleotides, the CDR3 is TGCAGTGCTAGAGATCAGTACAGGGGGCGCTACGAGCAGTTCTTC.

This CDR3 is CASSYSGGGYNEQFF. The DNA of the CDR3 is TGTGCCAGCAGCTATAGCGGGGGAGGCTACAATGAGCAGTTCTTC. J is TRBJ2-1 and V is TRBV7-2, with 9 bases matching TRBD2. CDR1 and CDR2 (germline): SGHTA, FQGNSA. The CDR3 totals 15 residues. The trim removed 4 bases at V and 3 bases at J, leaving 4 bases unmatched.

This clonotype was seen only a few times. The rearrangement uses TRBV4-2 and TRBJ2-2, with 10 bases matching TRBD2. From germline, CDR1 is LGHNA and CDR2 YNFKEQ. This CDR3 is built from 17 residues. Trimming at V came to 3 bases and at J to 6 bases, leaving 10 bases not matched to a gene. The CDR3 nucleotides read TGTGCCAGCAGCCAGTCCTGGACTAGCGGTTCGGCCGGGGAGCTGTTTTTT. Its translation: CASSQSWTSGSAGELFF.

The table lists this clonotype with a few counts. The chain joins TRBV6-6 to TRBJ2-3; D is unresolved. V lost 4 bases and J 2 bases, leaving 10 bases between the germline ends. Germline V lookup: CDR1 MNHNY, CDR2 SVGAGI (reference sequence). This CDR3 comprises 14 residues. The CDR3 protein is CASSSSRTTDTQYF. Written as DNA, the CDR3 is TGTGCCAGCAGTTCATCCAGAACCACAGATACGCAGTATTTT.

The rearrangement links TRBV7-6 to TRBJ2-7; D call uncertain. The CDR3 loop spans 15 amino acids. In germline, CDR1 is SGHVS, CDR2 FNYEAQ. Trimming shortened V by 1 base and J by 2 bases, and 12 bases separated the two germline ends. The CDR3 bases are TGTGCCAGCAGCTTAGAGTATCGGGCGACCTACGAGCAGTACTTC. The encoded protein is CASSLEYRATYEQYF.

The CDR3 nucleotides read TGTGCCAGCAGCACAGGACAGGGGGACTATACTGAAGCTTTCTTT. Translated, it gives CASSTGQGDYTEAFF. The V call is TRBV7-9, the J call TRBJ1-1; 10 bases match TRBD1. Unmatched junction bases numbered 8, after V lost 5 bases and J lost 5 bases. In germline, CDR1 is SEHNR, CDR2 FQNEAQ (reference sequence). This CDR3 region has 15 residues.

This clonotype occurred a few times. This chain connects TRBV5-4 to TRBJ2-3, with 7 bases identical to TRBD2. The CDR3 extends over 16 amino acids. Trimming at V came to 4 bases and at J to 8 bases, leaving 16 bases not matched to a gene. CDR1 SGHNT and CDR2 YYREEE come from the germline V gene (reference sequence). The CDR3, as DNA: TGTGCCAGCAGCCCCATGGAAGCGGGGTCTTACCTTACGCAGTATTTT. As protein: CASSPMEAGSYLTQYF.

This clonotype was seen a handful of times. The chain employs TRBV9 and TRBJ1-2, with D hard to call. V was shortened by 3 bases and J by 3 bases, with 15 bases between the two germline ends. The CDR3 length is 15 residues. Germline assignment: CDR1 SGDLS and CDR2 YYNGEE. The CDR3 loop reads CASSAATTGYYGYTF. In nucleotides, the CDR3 is TGTGCCAGCAGCGCGGCGACGACGGGGTACTATGGCTACACCTTC.

Notes on this clonotype: An end of the junction differs from the germline gene, which may be a read error. The chain joins TRBV5-1 to TRBJ2-3, with 9 nucleotides matching TRBD1. Germline V gene sequence: CDR1 SGHRS, CDR2 YFSETQ. CDR3 length equals 14 residues. This CDR3 is CASSSGTGTDRQYF. As DNA, the CDR3 is TGCGCCAGCAGCTCTGGGACAGGGACAGATAGGCAGTATTTT.

The rearrangement links TRBV29-1 to TRBJ1-4; D gene ambiguous. The CDR3 covers 13 residues. Trimming removed 5 bases at V and 7 bases at J, with 14 bases between. CDR1 and CDR2 (germline): SQVTM, ANQGSEA. CDR3 sequence reads: CSVTGQASEKLFF. The DNA of the CDR3 is TGCAGCGTTACCGGGCAGGCGAGTGAAAAACTGTTTTTT.

The chain links TRBV20-1 to TRBJ2-1; 9 bases match TRBD2. CDR3 length: 16 residues. CDR1 is DFQATT and CDR2 is SNEGSKA in the germline V gene (reference sequence). Trimming cost V 0 bases and J 2 bases; bases outside gene matches: 5. CDR3 sequence: CSARDGTSQPYNEQFF. CDR3 coding DNA: TGCAGTGCTAGAGATGGGACTAGCCAACCCTACAATGAGCAGTTCTTC.

The gene calls are TRBV4-2 and TRBJ2-7, with 10 bases matching TRBD1. J gave up 5 bases and V 4 bases, and 11 bases lay outside the gene matches. The CDR3 extends over 16 amino acids. Germline CDR1 reads LGHNA; CDR2 reads YNFKEQ. CDR3 protein: CASSPSPGQGLDEQYF. CDR3 nucleotide sequence: TGTGCCAGCAGCCCTTCACCGGGACAGGGGTTGGACGAGCAGTACTTC.

In this sample, this clonotype turned up a few times. The rearrangement joins TRBV7-9 to TRBJ2-3, with D maybe TRBD1 (6 bases). The germline gives CDR1 SEHNR, CDR2 FQNEAQ (reference sequence). This CDR3 has 16 residues. The ends were cut back, 2 bases at V and 1 base at J, with 13 bases in the middle. The CDR3 spells CASSLRGNRGTDTQYF. CDR3 in DNA: TGTGCCAGCAGCTTAAGGGGGAACAGGGGCACAGATACGCAGTATTTT.

This chain joins TRBV6-1 and TRBJ2-2; maybe TRBD2 (6 bases). The germline V and J ends were trimmed by 8 bases and 6 bases, with 16 bases remaining between them. The germline gives CDR1 MNHNS, CDR2 SASEGT. CDR3 length equals 14 residues. In nucleotides, the CDR3 is TGTGCCAGCGGACGCGGGGTCCCGGCCGGGGAGCTGTTTTTT. The encoded protein is CASGRGVPAGELFF.

The rearrangement joins TRBV9 to TRBJ2-2; D unresolved. V shed 0 bases and J shed 6 bases, with 9 bases lying between them. The CDR3 sequence is 14 residues long. Looked up from germline, CDR1 is SGDLS and CDR2 is YYNGEE. The CDR3 nucleotides read TGTGCCAGCAGCGTAGTAGGTGCGGCCGGGGAGCTGTTTTTT. As protein: CASSVVGAAGELFF. The variable domain in full, completed from reference TRBV9 and TRBJ2-2, reads DSGVTQTPKHLITATGQRVTLRCSPRSGDLSVYWYQQSLDQGLQFLIQYYNGEERAKGNILERFSAQQFPDLHSELNLSSLELGDSALYFCASSVVGAAGELFFGEGSRLTVL.

This clonotype was counted many times. The chain links TRBV5-1 to TRBJ2-2; TRBD2 matches at 8 bases. This CDR3 is built from 15 residues. The V and J ends lost 5 bases and 6 bases, in that order; junction bases with no gene match: 9. The germline V gene encodes CDR1 SGHRS and CDR2 YFSETQ. CDR3 in amino acids: CASSLQAGGPGELFF. DNA of the CDR3: TGCGCCAGCAGTCTTCAGGCGGGGGGTCCCGGGGAGCTGTTTTTT.

This clonotype was seen more than once but under ten times. This rearrangement joins TRBV28 to TRBJ1-3; 7 bases are shared with TRBD1. The V segment lost 6 bases and the J segment 2 bases; nucleotides outside the gene matches: 7. Germline V gene sequence: CDR1 MDHEN, CDR2 SYDVKM. The CDR3 covers 15 residues. For the CDR3, the DNA is TGTGCCAGCAGGCTTACAGGGGACGCTGGAAACACCATATATTTT. Its protein product is CASRLTGDAGNTIYF.

The chain has TRBV27 and TRBJ2-1; 12 bases line up with TRBD2. CDR1 is MNHEY, CDR2 SMNVEV, per germline (reference sequence). The V and J ends lost 3 bases and 12 bases, in that order; junction bases with no gene match: 6. CDR3 length equals 14 residues. This CDR3 is CASSLSGLAGRQFF. Here the CDR3 DNA reads TGTGCCAGCAGTTTGTCAGGACTAGCGGGGCGGCAGTTCTTC.

The chain employs TRBV28 and TRBJ1-2, with TRBD1 identical over 7 bases. The CDR3 contains 13 residues. J lost 5 bases, V lost 8 bases, and 8 bases had no gene match. CDR1 and CDR2 from the germline V gene are MDHEN and SYDVKM. CDR3 region: CASLGGGFYGYTF. The CDR3 DNA is TGTGCCAGCCTAGGGGGCGGATTTTATGGCTACACCTTC.

The DNA of the CDR3 is TGTGCCAGCTCACCCCGGGACAGCTATGGCTACACCTTC. This translates into CASSPRDSYGYTF. The rearrangement links TRBV18 to TRBJ1-2, with 7 bases matching TRBD1. The V gene's germline CDR1 is KGHSH and CDR2 LQKENI. J was trimmed by 4 bases and V by 3 bases; bases with no gene match: 2. The CDR3 has 13 residues.

This clonotype showed up just a few times. The rearrangement joins TRBV10-3 to TRBJ2-7; D possibly corresponds to TRBD2 (7 bases). The V gene lost 10 bases and the J gene lost 3 bases, with 25 bases spanning the gap. The germline CDR1 and CDR2 sequences are ENHRY and SYGVKD. The CDR3 runs 16 residues. The CDR3 loop reads CANRGAARPFNYEQYV. CDR3 bases: TGTGCCAACCGGGGGGCCGCCAGGCCGTTTAACTACGAGCAGTACGTC.

In nucleotides, the CDR3 is TGTGCCAGCAGCGTAGCCGCGGGGAGCGGGGATCCCTACGAGCAGTACTTC. It yields the protein CASSVAAGSGDPYEQYF. This chain links TRBV9 with TRBJ2-7; 7 nucleotides align to TRBD2. This CDR3 comprises 17 residues. The V and J ends lost 0 bases and 2 bases, in that order; junction bases with no gene match: 11. Germline V gene sequence: CDR1 SGDLS, CDR2 YYNGEE.